The 31 T cell receptor beta chains presented below share a single source sample, sequenced in a study of identifying expanded T cells in peripheral blood (dated by TCRdb to the late 2010s). Library preparation employed the immunoSEQ multiplex PCR assay. The table was pulled from immuneACCESS by TCRdb, which kept in-frame rearrangements only. Such tables lose some clones; where checked, under half of the loss comes from unresolved V genes, and the rest has no known cause. The table for this sample lists some 78,000 clones; approximately 85% of them were counted only once. Around 18% of the sample comes from the top ten. The sequenced material came from blood. These receptors originate from a person between 18 and 69 years old in good health.

The V and J genes are TRBV6-1 and TRBJ1-1, with D possibly being TRBD1 (5 bases). Germline CDR1 MNHNS, CDR2 SASEGT. The CDR3 is 14 residues long. V was pared by 4 bases and J by 0 bases, with 9 bases between. The DNA for the CDR3 is TGTGCCAGCAGTGTTGAGGGGATGAACACTGAAGCTTTCTTT. It yields the protein CASSVEGMNTEAFF.

The CDR3 reads CASSQGAGGLDIQYF. The CDR3 DNA sequence: TGTGCCAGCAGCCAAGGAGCGGGAGGGCTCGACATTCAGTACTTC. This sequence joins TRBV4-2 and TRBJ2-4; 10 positions agree with TRBD2. Germline V gene sequence: CDR1 LGHNA, CDR2 YNFKEQ. J was trimmed by 8 bases and V by 1 base; bases with no gene match: 5. The length of the CDR3 is 15 residues.

This clone was detected only a few times. The V gene is TRBV6-1, the J gene TRBJ2-3, with D perhaps matching TRBD2 (6 bases). The CDR3 has 14 residues. CDR1 and CDR2 (germline): MNHNS, SASEGT. V lost 5 bases and J lost 4, with 13 bases in between. The chain's CDR3 is CASSRELDPDTQYF. Here the CDR3 DNA reads TGTGCCAGCAGTCGGGAGCTAGATCCAGATACGCAGTATTTT.

The V call is TRBV6-5, the J call TRBJ2-7; 14 bases are shared with TRBD2. V lost 2 bases to trimming and J lost 5 bases; unmatched junction nucleotides: 5. Germline V gives CDR1 MNHEY, CDR2 SVGAGI. The CDR3 has 16 residues. The CDR3 loop is CASSYQPGLAGDEQYF. The CDR3 DNA is TGTGCCAGCAGTTACCAGCCGGGACTAGCGGGAGACGAGCAGTACTTC.

The rearrangement uses TRBV7-9 and TRBJ2-7, with D hard to call. The V and J ends lost 1 base and 2 bases respectively, with 3 bases between them. From germline, CDR1 is SEHNR and CDR2 FQNEAQ (reference sequence). CDR3 size: 12 residues. CDR3 in amino acids: CASSLDPYEQYF. DNA of the CDR3: TGTGCCAGCAGCTTAGACCCCTACGAGCAGTACTTC.

The chain joins TRBV6-1 to TRBJ2-1; 12 nucleotides line up with TRBD2. Germline CDR1 reads MNHNS; CDR2 reads SASEGT. V was pared by 4 bases and J by 4 bases, with 8 bases of the junction left unmatched. The CDR3 totals 17 residues. CDR3 in DNA: TGTGCCAGCAGTGCTAGCGGGAGGGCCCTAGGGTACAATGAGCAGTTCTTC. This sequence encodes CASSASGRALGYNEQFF.

The gene calls are TRBV18 and TRBJ1-1, with 7 bases fitting TRBD1. Losses at the gene ends were 1 base for V and 4 bases for J; bases not matched to a gene: 3. Germline V lookup: CDR1 KGHSH, CDR2 LQKENI. The CDR3 is 14 amino acids. Written as DNA, the CDR3 is TGTGCCAGCTCACCACGTACAGGGGCCACTGAAGCTTTCTTT. It is translated as CASSPRTGATEAFF.

J is TRBJ2-1 and V is TRBV15; 7 nucleotides align to TRBD1. The germline CDR1 and CDR2 sequences are LNHNV and YYDKDF (reference sequence). This CDR3 region has 15 residues. After removal of 3 bases from V and 2 bases from J, the junction contained 4 bases not matched to a gene. The CDR3 nucleotides are TGTGCCACCAGCAGGGGGACAGCTACCTACAATGAGCAGTTCTTC. It yields the protein CATSRGTATYNEQFF.

The rearrangement joins TRBV7-2 to TRBJ2-7, with 7 bases matching TRBD2. The CDR3 runs 15 residues. V lost 5 bases and J lost 3; bases outside the gene matches: 10. CDR1 and CDR2 (germline): SGHTA, FQGNSA. The CDR3 DNA is TGTGCCAGCAGCCGAGGTGAGCGGGATTACTACGAGCAGTACTTC. The encoded protein is CASSRGERDYYEQYF.

The chain recombines TRBV4-1 with TRBJ1-2; TRBD1 might be the D (6 bases). V lost 4 bases to trimming and J lost 7 bases, with 19 bases between them. The CDR3 contains 15 residues. The germline V gene encodes CDR1 MGHRA and CDR2 YSYEKL. Written as DNA, the CDR3 is TGCGCCAGCAGCCTCGAGGCAGGGGTCTTGGGTGGCTACACCTTC. It codes for CASSLEAGVLGGYTF.

The chain carries TRBV4-3 and TRBJ2-1; D may be TRBD2 (6 bases). The CDR3 is 14 residues long. The V end was cut by 0 bases, the J end by 10 bases, with 13 bases between. Germline CDR1 reads LGHNA; CDR2 reads YSLEER. The CDR3 DNA follows: TGCGCCAGCAGCCAAGATGGGCGTGCGGGGGAGCAGTTCTTC. Its translation is CASSQDGRAGEQFF.

This chain connects TRBV6-6 to TRBJ1-1; D remains ambiguous. Trimming cost V 6 bases and J 1 base, with 12 bases left between them. The CDR3 runs 14 residues. Germline CDR1 reads MNHNY; CDR2 reads SVGAGI (reference sequence). The CDR3 DNA reads as TGTGCCAGCAGCCTCCGGAAGACGAACACTGAAGCTTTCTTT. Residues: CASSLRKTNTEAFF.

The chain employs TRBV4-3 and TRBJ1-4; D may be TRBD1 (6 bases). The V and J ends lost 0 bases and 10 bases respectively, with 15 bases between them. The CDR3 totals 15 residues. Germline V gene lookup returns CDR1 LGHNA and CDR2 YSLEER. This chain's CDR3 is CASSQDRGASGKLFF. The DNA for the CDR3 is TGCGCCAGCAGCCAAGATCGGGGGGCCAGTGGAAAACTGTTTTTT.

The CDR3 spells CASSWGQATGELFF. In nucleotides, the CDR3 is TGTGCCAGCAGTTGGGGACAGGCCACCGGGGAGCTGTTTTTT. J is TRBJ2-2 and V is TRBV6-5, with 8 bases aligning to TRBD1. J lost 4 bases, V lost 4 bases, and 2 bases had no gene match. CDR3 length equals 14 residues. CDR1 and CDR2 (germline): MNHEY, SVGAGI.

The rearrangement joins TRBV10-3 to TRBJ1-1; the D gene is possibly TRBD1 (6 bases). This CDR3 region has 12 residues. Germline-derived CDR1 and CDR2 are ENHRY and SYGVKD. V was cut by 5 bases and J by 5 bases, with 9 bases left in between. CDR3 DNA: TGTGCCATCAGTTCCGGGACAACTGAAGCTTTCTTT. Protein sequence: CAISSGTTEAFF.

This clone showed up just a few times. The chain employs TRBV9 and TRBJ2-3; D is uncertain. The CDR3 sequence is 15 residues long. From germline, CDR1 is SGDLS and CDR2 YYNGEE. Trimming cost V 2 bases and J 3 bases, with 13 bases left between them. CDR3 bases: TGTGCCAGCAGCGTTACCGGAGATAGGACAGATACGCAGTATTTT. Protein sequence: CASSVTGDRTDTQYF.

J is TRBJ1-3 and V is TRBV5-6; D call uncertain. V was trimmed by 1 base and J by 0 bases, leaving 11 bases between them. The CDR3 loop spans 16 amino acids. CDR1 is SGHDT, CDR2 YYEEEE, per germline. The CDR3 DNA reads as TGTGCCAGCAGCTTGCGGGCGGTGAACTCTGGAAACACCATATATTTT. It codes for CASSLRAVNSGNTIYF.

The CDR3 DNA follows: TGCAGCGTTGGCCGGGAGGGGCTTTCTAATGAAAAACTGTTTTTT. Residues: CSVGREGLSNEKLFF. This chain connects TRBV29-1 to TRBJ1-4; possible D gene TRBD1, 5 bases. Trimming took off 4 bases at V and 3 bases at J, with 15 bases between the two ends. CDR1 and CDR2 from the germline V gene are SQVTM and ANQGSEA. This CDR3 comprises 15 residues.

V and J are TRBV7-2 and TRBJ1-5, with D possibly TRBD1 on 5 matching bases. Trimming stripped 5 bases from V and 5 bases from J, with 13 bases between. This CDR3 comprises 14 residues. Germline V gene data show CDR1 as SGHTA and CDR2 as FQGNSA. The CDR3 DNA reads TGTGCCAGCAGCCCACAGGTTACGGATCAGCCCCAGCATTTT. Amino acid sequence: CASSPQVTDQPQHF. Looking up the rest from reference TRBV7-2 and TRBJ1-5 gives the full variable domain: GAGVSQSPSNKVTEKGKDVELRCDPISGHTALYWYRQSLGQGLEFLIYFQGNSAPDKSGLPSDRFSAERTGGSVSTLTIQRTQQEDSAVYLCASSPQVTDQPQHFGDGTRLSIL.

The rearrangement uses TRBV5-1 and TRBJ2-1, with 7 bases matching TRBD2. In germline, CDR1 is SGHRS, CDR2 YFSETQ. V gave up 5 bases and J gave up 5 bases; unmatched junction bases: 7. This CDR3 comprises 14 residues. The CDR3 reads CASRREPGDNEQFF. Here the CDR3 DNA reads TGCGCCAGCAGGCGGGAGCCGGGGGACAATGAGCAGTTCTTC.

This clone was picked up one time. The chain links TRBV6-4 to TRBJ2-7; TRBD1 agrees at 10 bases. CDR1 is MRHNA, CDR2 SNTAGT, per germline. J was trimmed by 2 bases and V by 4 bases; bases with no gene match: 5. This CDR3 is 15 amino acids long. The CDR3 sequence is CASSGWGTGAYEQYF. The CDR3 bases are TGTGCCAGCAGTGGTTGGGGGACAGGGGCCTACGAGCAGTACTTC.

A note on this clone: Different DNA sequences within this sample yield the same CDR3. The chain joins TRBV5-1 to TRBJ2-2, with TRBD2 matching 8 bases. Germline trimming cut 1 base from V and 1 base from J; bases unmatched to any gene: 0. The CDR3 runs to 15 residues. Germline values: CDR1 SGHRS, CDR2 YFSETQ. CDR3 DNA: TGCGCCAGCAGCTTGACTAGCGGGAACACCGGGGAGCTGTTTTTT. Translating gives CASSLTSGNTGELFF.

The V call is TRBV4-1, the J call TRBJ2-7; D may be TRBD1 (5 bases). The CDR3 length is 13 residues. Per germline, CDR1 MGHRA and CDR2 YSYEKL. Between the trimmed V and J ends, which lost 0 bases and 4 bases, there was a span of 7 bases. The CDR3 is CASSQDNRYEQYF. CDR3 DNA sequence: TGCGCCAGCAGCCAAGATAACAGGTACGAGCAGTACTTC.

V is TRBV5-6 and J is TRBJ2-4; 7 nucleotides align to TRBD2. V lost 0 bases to trimming and J lost 3 bases; unmatched junction nucleotides: 9. The CDR3 sequence is 17 residues long. Germline CDR1 is SGHDT and CDR2 is YYEEEE. The CDR3 protein is CASSLGWRELVKNIQYF. The DNA for the CDR3 is TGTGCCAGCAGCTTGGGGTGGCGGGAGTTAGTCAAAAACATTCAGTACTTC.

The chain recombines TRBV28 with TRBJ1-1; maybe TRBD1 (6 bases). The CDR3 spans 15 residues. V was cut by 6 bases and J by 2 bases, with 16 bases left in between. The germline gives CDR1 MDHEN, CDR2 SYDVKM. The CDR3 bases are TGTGCCAGCAGGCTCGGAGGGGGGCATAACACTGAAGCTTTCTTT. Protein: CASRLGGGHNTEAFF.

The chain employs TRBV9 and TRBJ2-3; 9 bases are shared with TRBD1. The V and J ends lost 3 bases and 2 bases, in that order; junction bases with no gene match: 4. The germline gives CDR1 SGDLS, CDR2 YYNGEE. The CDR3 covers 15 residues. The chain's CDR3 is CASSDTGGPTDTQYF. The CDR3 bases are TGTGCCAGCAGCGACACAGGGGGCCCCACAGATACGCAGTATTTT.

The chain combines TRBV19 with TRBJ2-3; tentative D call: TRBD2 (5 bases). Per germline, CDR1 LNHDA and CDR2 SQIVND (reference sequence). With 3 bases removed from V and 5 bases from J, the gap between germline ends came to 15 bases. This CDR3 spans 15 amino acids. The CDR3 is CASSIASGTVDTQYF. DNA for the CDR3: TGTGCCAGTAGTATCGCCAGCGGCACGGTAGATACGCAGTATTTT.

The rearrangement links TRBV6-6 to TRBJ1-4; 7 bases match TRBD1. The V segment lost 6 bases and the J segment 8 bases; nucleotides outside the gene matches: 6. This CDR3 is 13 amino acids long. The germline V gene encodes CDR1 MNHNY and CDR2 SVGAGI (reference sequence). The CDR3 nucleotides read TGTGCCAGCAGATCAAGGGACAGCGAAAAACTGTTTTTT. Its protein product is CASRSRDSEKLFF.

The count of this clone is one. The V gene is TRBV20-1, the J gene TRBJ2-3; D is undetermined. Trimming shortened V by 3 bases and J by 8 bases, and 9 bases separated the two germline ends. Looked up from germline, CDR1 is DFQATT and CDR2 is SNEGSKA (reference sequence). CDR3 length: 11 residues. CDR3 DNA sequence: TGCAGTGCTAGTATAGTGGGTACGCAGTATTTT. The encoded protein is CSASIVGTQYF.

A remark on this clone: An end of the junction differs from the germline gene, which may be a read error. V and J are TRBV7-7 and TRBJ1-1; D unresolved. The CDR3 extends over 13 amino acids. Germline CDR1 and CDR2: SSHAT and FNYEAQ (reference sequence). The CDR3 spells CASSPVRNTEAFF. In DNA form, the CDR3 reads TGTGCTAGCAGCCCGGTGAGGAACACTGAAGCTTTCTTT.

The V gene is TRBV11-2, the J gene TRBJ1-5; 9 bases are a match to TRBD1. The CDR3 spans 15 residues. V lost 3 bases, J lost 5 bases, and 5 bases stayed unmatched. Per the germline V gene, CDR1 is SGHAT and CDR2 is FQNNGV. CDR3 in DNA: TGTGCCAGCAGCTTTGGGACAGGGAGGTATCAGCCCCAGCATTTT. It is translated as CASSFGTGRYQPQHF. Complete variable domain (other parts from reference TRBV11-2 and TRBJ1-5): EAGVAQSPRYKIIEKRQSVAFWCNPISGHATLYWYQQILGQGPKLLIQFQNNGVVDDSQLPKDRFSAERLKGVDSTLKIQPAKLEDSAVYLCASSFGTGRYQPQHFGDGTRLSIL.